Sequencing of this TCR beta chain was carried out in a study of PD-L1 blockade in urothelial cancer. Looking at the study overall: Study patients had been treated with 0 to 3 previous chemotherapy regimens. At 3 weeks (second dose) and 6 weeks after starting treatment, blood was analyzed.

Germline lookup yields CDR1 SGHNT and CDR2 YENEEA. The CDR3 consists of 13 residues. With V trimmed by 5 bases and J by 5 bases, 4 bases remained unmatched. Assay: immunoSEQ multiplex PCR; the TCRdb copy retains only in-frame clones and omits some. The sample shows roughly 40,000 clones, more than 80% of them seen only once. This sample's time point: peripheral blood 6 weeks after treatment start. The diagnosis in patients was locally advanced or metastatic urothelial carcinoma. V and J are TRBV11-3 and TRBJ2-7; TRBD1 matches 9 bases. Material: PBMCs, obtained around atezolizumab (anti-PD-L1) treatment. This TCR derives from a man between 65 and 80 years old with urothelial cancer. The CDR3 here is CASSHWTGDEQYF. The CDR3 nucleotides read TGTGCCAGCAGCCACTGGACAGGGGACGAGCAGTACTTC.